The subject of this entry is one TCR beta chain. Its target is not known. The V and J ends lost 7 bases and 0 bases respectively, with 13 bases between them. CDR3 length: 14 amino acids. Germline CDR1 MNHNY, CDR2 SVGAGI (reference sequence). TCRdb's copy holds only in-frame clones and misses some; the assay was immunoSEQ multiplex PCR. This sample has tens of thousands of clones, with around 97% found just once. The data originate from a study of siplizumab effects on memory and regulatory T cells. Naive, memory, effector memory and TEMRA subsets, all unstimulated, were sequenced in a few donor pairs. Study conclusions and caveats: Naive T cells looked more diverse than memory cells, and they looked like major contributors to the alloresponse. The alloreactive clones that mapped to unstimulated subsets made up only a minor fraction.

Sequencing was carried out using naive CD4+ T cells sorted from blood. V and J are TRBV6-6 and TRBJ2-7; weak D call: TRBD1 (6 bases). This receptor was taken from a human donor in good health. CDR3 region: CASTGAEHSYEQYF. CDR3 nucleotide sequence: TGTGCCAGCACAGGGGCCGAGCACTCCTACGAGCAGTACTTC.